This T cell receptor (beta chain) was captured by sequencing in a study of cytomegalovirus exposure and HLA in healthy donors. The PCR was carried out with 60 Vbeta primers and 13 Jbeta primers. Sequencing used immunoSEQ multiplex PCR; TCRdb keeps in-frame clones, though not all of them. The sample has about 160,000 clones, roughly 80% seen once. This clonotype was obtained from a human donor in good health. The sequencing sample was made of PBMCs.

The CDR3 is CASSWAGSPGELFF. The DNA of the CDR3 is TGTGCCAGCAGCTGGGCGGGGTCGCCCGGGGAGCTGTTTTTT. This chain connects TRBV5-6 to TRBJ2-2; the D gene is possibly TRBD2 (6 bases). The V end lost 3 bases, the J end lost 6 bases, and 12 bases lay between the germline ends. Germline CDR1 and CDR2: SGHDT and YYEEEE. This CDR3 spans 14 amino acids.